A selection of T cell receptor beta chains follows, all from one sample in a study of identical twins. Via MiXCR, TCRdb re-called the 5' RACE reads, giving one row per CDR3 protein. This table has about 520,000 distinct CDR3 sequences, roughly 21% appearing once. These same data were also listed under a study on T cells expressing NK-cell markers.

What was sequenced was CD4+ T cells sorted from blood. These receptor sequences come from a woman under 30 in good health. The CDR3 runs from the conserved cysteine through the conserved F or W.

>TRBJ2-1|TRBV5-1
CASSFYGDSSYNEQFF
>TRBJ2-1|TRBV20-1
CSAGRNSYNEQFF
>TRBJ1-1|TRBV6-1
CASSRGLSGEAFF
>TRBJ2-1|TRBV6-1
CASSGWTSESEQFF
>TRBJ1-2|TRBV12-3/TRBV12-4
CASSRTEPNYGYTF
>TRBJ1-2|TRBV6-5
CASISRRDGYTF
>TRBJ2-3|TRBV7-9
CASRGLAGVGTQYF
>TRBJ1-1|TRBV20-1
CSASKGDTEAFF
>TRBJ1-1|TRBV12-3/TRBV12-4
CASIYGGGAGNTEAFF
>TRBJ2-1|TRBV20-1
CSATGSYNEQFF
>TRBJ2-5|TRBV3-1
CASSPLSSGRRQETQYF
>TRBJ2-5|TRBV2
CASSSSGRHKETQYF
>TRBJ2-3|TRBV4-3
CASSLTSGRVGTQYF
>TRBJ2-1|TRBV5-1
CASSQVGQGAPNEQFF
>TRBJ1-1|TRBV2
CASSIQGRSEAFF
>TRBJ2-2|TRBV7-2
CASSNRVVGNTGELFF
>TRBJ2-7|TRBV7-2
CASSLKGSRGNSGEQYF
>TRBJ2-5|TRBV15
CATSREGGQETQYF
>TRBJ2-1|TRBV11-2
CASTQRGGRINEQFF
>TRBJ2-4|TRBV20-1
CSASRHALAKNIQYF
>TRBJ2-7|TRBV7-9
CASSPIRDRGAYEQYF
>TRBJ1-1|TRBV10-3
CAAQTLVNTEAFF
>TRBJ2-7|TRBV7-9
CASSLGSGSEQYF
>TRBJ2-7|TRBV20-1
CSAKDHISYEQYF
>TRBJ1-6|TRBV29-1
CSVGPLGTGGSPLHF
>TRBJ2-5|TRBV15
CATSRDLRTQYF
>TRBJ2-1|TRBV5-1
CASKRGSNNEQFF
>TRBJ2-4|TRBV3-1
CASSQVPAVRYF
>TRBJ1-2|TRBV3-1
CASSQRTGYGYTF
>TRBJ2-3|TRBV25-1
CATSLGGRDTQYF
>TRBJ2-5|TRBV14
CASSQDSWRSTGEEETQYF
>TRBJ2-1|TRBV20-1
CSARTWDSALLSYNEQFF
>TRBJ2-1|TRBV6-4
CASRRTSGGNEQFF
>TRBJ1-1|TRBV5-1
CASSLESETEAFF
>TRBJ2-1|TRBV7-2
CASSGQAGSYNEQFF
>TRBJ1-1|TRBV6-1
CASRARANRPHMNTEAFF
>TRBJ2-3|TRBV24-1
CATSSSVSTDTQYF
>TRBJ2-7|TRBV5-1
CASSPPSGRFEQYF
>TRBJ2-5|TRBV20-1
CSALRGLETQYF
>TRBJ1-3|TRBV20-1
CSARHSSGNTIYF
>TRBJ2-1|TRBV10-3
CAISESRRQGSNEQFF
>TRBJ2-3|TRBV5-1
CASSHPGRGRDTQYF
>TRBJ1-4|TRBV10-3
CAISELGSDEKLFF
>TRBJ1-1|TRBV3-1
CASTPGGAMNTEAFF
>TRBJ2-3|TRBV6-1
CATLRELGGGDTQYF
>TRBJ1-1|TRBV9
CASSVVSGLDEAFF
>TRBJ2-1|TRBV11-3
CASSFDSGTYNEQFF
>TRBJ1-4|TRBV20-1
CSARSLTTLFF